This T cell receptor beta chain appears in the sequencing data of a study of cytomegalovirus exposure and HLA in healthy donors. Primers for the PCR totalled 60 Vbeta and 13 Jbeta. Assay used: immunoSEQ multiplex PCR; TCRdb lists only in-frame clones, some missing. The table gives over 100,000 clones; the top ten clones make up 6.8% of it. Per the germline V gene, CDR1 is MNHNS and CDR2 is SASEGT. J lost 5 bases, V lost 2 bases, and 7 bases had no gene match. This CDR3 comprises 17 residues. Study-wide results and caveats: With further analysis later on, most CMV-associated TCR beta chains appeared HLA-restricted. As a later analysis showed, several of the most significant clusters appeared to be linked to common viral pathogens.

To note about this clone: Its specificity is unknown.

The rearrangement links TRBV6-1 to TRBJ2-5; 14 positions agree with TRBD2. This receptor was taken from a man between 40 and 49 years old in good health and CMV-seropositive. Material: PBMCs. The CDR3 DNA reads TGTGCCAGCAGTGAACCGGGACTAGCGGGAGCGCGTGAGACCCAGTACTTC. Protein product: CASSEPGLAGARETQYF.